This is a list of T cell receptor beta chains from one sample in a study of shared clonotypes between healthy human individuals. Repertoires were generated with immunoSEQ multiplex PCR, while TCRdb's copy carries only in-frame clones and drops some. The sample lists millions of clones, approximately 95% seen once, with 0.85% to 1.3% in the top ten. Specimen: naive CD8+ T cells sorted from blood. These receptors were collected from a man younger than 30 in good health. Each CDR3 is given with its conserved first and last residue. Each record gives: V gene, J gene, CDR3 protein.

TRBV5-4	TRBJ2-1	CASSLGLAGPTSYNEQFF
TRBV4-1	TRBJ1-5	CASSQGGGVGQPQHF
TRBV7-2	TRBJ1-1	CASSLGLRGPRDPNTEAFF
TRBV18	TRBJ2-7	CASSPPPGGPHEQYF
TRBV6-1	TRBJ2-7	CASSLQGYEQYF
TRBV11-2	TRBJ2-7	CASSLDWVAGAQISSYEQYF
TRBV11-2	TRBJ2-5	CASSLLAGRGGQETQYF
TRBV30	TRBJ2-5	CAWSWGYPETQYF
TRBV5-6	TRBJ2-7	CASSTDRGEQYF
TRBV9	TRBJ2-3	CASSATGTPLSTDTQYF
TRBV7-9	TRBJ1-1	CASSFESVLDTEAFF
TRBV4-1	TRBJ1-3	CASSQEVRGIGNTIYF
TRBV11-2	TRBJ2-2	CASSLGSGGSGGELFF